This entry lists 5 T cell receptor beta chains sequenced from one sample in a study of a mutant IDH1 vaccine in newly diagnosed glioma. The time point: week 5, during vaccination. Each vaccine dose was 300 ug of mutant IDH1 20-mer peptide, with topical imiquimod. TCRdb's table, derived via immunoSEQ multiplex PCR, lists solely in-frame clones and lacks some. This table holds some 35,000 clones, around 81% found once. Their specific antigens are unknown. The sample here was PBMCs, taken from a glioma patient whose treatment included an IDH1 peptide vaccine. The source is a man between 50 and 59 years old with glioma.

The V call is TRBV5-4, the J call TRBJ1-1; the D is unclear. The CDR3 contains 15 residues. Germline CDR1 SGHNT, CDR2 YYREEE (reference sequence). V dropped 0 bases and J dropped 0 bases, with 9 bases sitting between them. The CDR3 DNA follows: TGTGCCAGCAGCTTGGGTGGCAGTTTGAACACTGAAGCTTTCTTT. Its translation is CASSLGGSLNTEAFF.

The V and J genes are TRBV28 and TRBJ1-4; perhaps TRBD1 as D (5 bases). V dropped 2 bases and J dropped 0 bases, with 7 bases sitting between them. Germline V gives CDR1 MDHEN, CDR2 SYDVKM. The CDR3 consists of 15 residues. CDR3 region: CASSLGTSTNEKLFF. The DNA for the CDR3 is TGTGCCAGCAGTTTAGGGACTTCAACTAATGAAAAACTGTTTTTT.

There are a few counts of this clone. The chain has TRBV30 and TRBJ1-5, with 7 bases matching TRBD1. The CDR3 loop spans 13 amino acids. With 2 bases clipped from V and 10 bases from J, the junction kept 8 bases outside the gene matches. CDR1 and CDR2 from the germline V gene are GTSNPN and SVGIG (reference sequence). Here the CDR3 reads CAWSTSTGEPQHF. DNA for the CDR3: TGTGCCTGGAGTACCTCTACAGGGGAACCCCAGCATTTT.

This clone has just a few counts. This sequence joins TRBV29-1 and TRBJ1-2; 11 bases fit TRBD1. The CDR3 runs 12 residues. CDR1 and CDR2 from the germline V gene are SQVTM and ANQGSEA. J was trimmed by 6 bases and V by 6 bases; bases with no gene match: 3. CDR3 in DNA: TGCAGCGTACGGACAGGGGGCGATGGCTACACCTTC. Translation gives CSVRTGGDGYTF.

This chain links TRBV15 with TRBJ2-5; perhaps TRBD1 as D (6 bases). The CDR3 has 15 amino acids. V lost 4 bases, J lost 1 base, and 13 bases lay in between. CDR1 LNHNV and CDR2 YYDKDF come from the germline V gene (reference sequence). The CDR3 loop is CATSKNRAGQETQYF. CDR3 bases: TGTGCCACCAGCAAGAACAGGGCCGGCCAAGAGACCCAGTACTTC.